One sample yielded the 5 T cell receptor beta chains listed below, sequenced in a study of shared clonotypes between healthy human individuals. The repertoire was sequenced with immunoSEQ multiplex PCR; TCRdb's copy has only in-frame clones and lacks some. Of roughly 2.5 million clones in the sample, approximately 94% were seen once. Sequencing input: naive CD4+ T cells sorted from blood. The subset denotes: CD45RA+ positively selected. The receptor set was obtained from a man in his late teens or twenties in good health.

The chain is built from TRBV19 and TRBJ2-4, with 9 positions matching TRBD1. V trimming: 4 bases; J trimming: 8 bases; junction bases outside the gene matches: 9. The CDR3 loop spans 15 amino acids. Germline CDR1 is LNHDA and CDR2 is SQIVND (reference sequence). The chain's CDR3 is CASSKGQGISYIQYF. The CDR3 DNA sequence: TGTGCCAGTAGTAAGGGACAGGGTATTAGCTACATTCAGTACTTC.

The rearrangement uses TRBV5-4 and TRBJ2-1; 12 nucleotides line up with TRBD2. The V and J ends lost 3 bases and 4 bases, in that order; junction bases with no gene match: 5. Germline V gene data show CDR1 as SGHNT and CDR2 as YYREEE (reference sequence). CDR3 length: 16 amino acids. The CDR3 DNA is TGTGCCAGCAGCTCCCCTAGCGGGGGGGAGTACAATGAGCAGTTCTTC. It translates to CASSSPSGGEYNEQFF.

The gene calls are TRBV6-1 and TRBJ1-5; unclear D gene. Germline V gene lookup returns CDR1 MNHNS and CDR2 SASEGT. The CDR3 is 15 residues long. V gave up 1 base and J gave up 0 bases, with 7 bases separating them. The DNA for the CDR3 is TGTGCCAGCAGTGAAGGGACTAATAGCAATCAGCCCCAGCATTTT. It specifies CASSEGTNSNQPQHF.

The V call is TRBV27, the J call TRBJ2-5; 7 bases are shared with TRBD2. Germline trimming cut 5 bases from V and 5 bases from J; bases unmatched to any gene: 8. Looked up from germline, CDR1 is MNHEY and CDR2 is SMNVEV (reference sequence). The CDR3 loop spans 14 amino acids. The chain's CDR3 is CASSRPGLRETQYF. The CDR3, as DNA: TGTGCCAGCAGTCGACCGGGACTAAGGGAGACCCAGTACTTC.

The rearrangement uses TRBV28 and TRBJ2-7; 8 nucleotides agree with TRBD2. CDR1 MDHEN and CDR2 SYDVKM come from the germline V gene. V dropped 5 bases and J dropped 4; count of bases not matched to a gene: 7. This CDR3 region has 14 residues. In nucleotides, the CDR3 is TGTGCCAGCAGTCCCGGGGGGGGTATGTACGAGCAGTACTTC. The encoded protein is CASSPGGGMYEQYF.